The 21 T cell receptor beta chains reported below all come from one sample, sequenced in a study of blood T cell repertoires in COVID-19. Profiling relied on immunoSEQ multiplex PCR, and the TCRdb table lists in-frame clones only, not all of them. The repertoire holds 200,000 to 300,000 clones, with roughly 91% as singletons. Sequenced: PBMCs or T cells enriched from blood (not recorded which). The origin of the receptors is a woman aged 25-40 years who had recovered from COVID-19.

J is TRBJ2-2 and V is TRBV6-6; a possible D gene is TRBD2 (5 bases). This CDR3 has 14 residues. Germline V lookup: CDR1 MNHNY, CDR2 SVGAGI (reference sequence). With 8 bases removed from V and 0 bases from J, the gap between germline ends came to 10 bases. As DNA, the CDR3 is TGTGCCAGCTTTCGGGGAACGAACACCGGGGAGCTGTTTTTT. It encodes CASFRGTNTGELFF.

This clone has a single count. The rearrangement joins TRBV19 to TRBJ1-2, with 7 bases that match TRBD1. V was clipped by 5 bases and J by 4 bases; unmatched bases: 4. The CDR3 has 13 amino acids. Germline assignment: CDR1 LNHDA and CDR2 SQIVND (reference sequence). The CDR3 region has the DNA TGTGCCAGTAGTCAGGGGGTCGGCTATGGCTACACCTTC. Its protein is CASSQGVGYGYTF.

This clone was picked up one time. The rearrangement uses TRBV9 and TRBJ1-1, with TRBD1 matching 9 bases. The CDR3 runs to 16 residues. The junction had 11 bases not matched to a gene; V was cut back by 4 bases and J by 4 bases. The germline V gene encodes CDR1 SGDLS and CDR2 YYNGEE. CDR3 sequence: CASSLRGDRAGTEAFF. The CDR3 DNA is TGTGCCAGCAGCTTAAGAGGGGACAGGGCGGGCACTGAAGCTTTCTTT.

This chain uses TRBV24-1 with TRBJ1-2; 12 positions agree with TRBD1. The V gene end was trimmed by 1 base and the J gene end by 4 bases; junction bases not matched to a gene: 3. Per the germline V gene, CDR1 is KGHDR and CDR2 is SFDVKD. CDR3 length: 16 amino acids. Here the CDR3 DNA reads TGTGCCACCAGTGATTTAGGGACAGGGGGCGTCTATGGCTACACCTTC. Its protein product is CATSDLGTGGVYGYTF.

The sample holds one count of this clone. The same CDR3 also results from other DNA sequences found in this sample. The chain uses TRBV5-4 and TRBJ2-3; 7 bases are a match to TRBD2. Trimming at V came to 2 bases and at J to 1 base, leaving 4 bases not matched to a gene. Germline loops: CDR1 SGHNT, CDR2 YYREEE (reference sequence). The CDR3 contains 15 residues. The CDR3 here is CASSLGLAGTDTQYF. The CDR3 nucleotides are TGTGCCAGCAGCTTAGGGCTAGCGGGCACAGATACGCAGTATTTT.

This clone was counted once. The V call is TRBV6-5, the J call TRBJ2-5; 7 nucleotides agree with TRBD2. CDR1 is MNHEY, CDR2 SVGAGI, per germline. The CDR3 totals 15 residues. With V trimmed by 4 bases and J by 9 bases, 14 bases remained unmatched. CDR3 amino acids: CASSSSSSGVHSQYF. The CDR3 DNA reads as TGTGCCAGCAGTTCCTCCTCTAGCGGAGTCCATTCCCAGTACTTC.

The chain is built from TRBV18 and TRBJ2-6; unclear D gene. This CDR3 spans 15 amino acids. Per germline, CDR1 KGHSH and CDR2 LQKENI. Trimming left V 0 bases short and J 4 bases short, with 7 bases between. Here the CDR3 DNA reads TGTGCCAGCTCACCACCAGCCCGAGGGGCCAACGTCCTGACTTTC. It specifies CASSPPARGANVLTF.

V usage is TRBV6-2 or TRBV6-3 and J usage is TRBJ1-5, with TRBD1 identical over 8 bases. Germline assignment: CDR1 MNHEY and CDR2 SVGEGT. CDR3 length: 15 residues. V trimming: 5 bases; J trimming: 4 bases; junction bases outside the gene matches: 7. The CDR3 nucleotides are TGTGCCAGCAGTAGGGCAGGGGGCCCTAATCAGCCCCAGCATTTT. Residues: CASSRAGGPNQPQHF.

This chain links TRBV4-3 with TRBJ2-1; 11 bases fit TRBD2. CDR1 and CDR2 from the germline V gene are LGHNA and YSLEER. The CDR3 sequence is 17 residues long. The trim removed 0 bases at V and 4 bases at J, leaving 5 bases unmatched. The DNA for the CDR3 is TGCGCCAGCAGCCAAGATATGACTAGCGGGATTTACAATGAGCAGTTCTTC. This translates into CASSQDMTSGIYNEQFF.

In DNA, the CDR3 is TGTGCCAGCAGCTTGTTAACTATGGCAGATACGCAGTATTTT. Residues: CASSLLTMADTQYF. The V gene is TRBV5-6, the J gene TRBJ2-3, with D unresolved. From germline, CDR1 is SGHDT and CDR2 YYEEEE. CDR3 length equals 14 residues. The germline V and J ends were trimmed by 1 base and 4 bases, with 10 bases remaining between them.

The chain is built from TRBV28 and TRBJ1-2; D call uncertain. Germline CDR1 is MDHEN and CDR2 is SYDVKM. The CDR3 is 11 residues long. Trimming pared 5 bases from V and 4 bases from J, leaving 5 bases between. The CDR3 region has the DNA TGTGCCAGCAGTCCGTCCTATGGCTACACCTTC. Its protein is CASSPSYGYTF.

A few counts support this clone. The rearrangement uses TRBV9 and TRBJ2-1, with 8 bases that match TRBD1. The germline V gene has CDR1 SGDLS and CDR2 YYNGEE. Trimming at V came to 2 bases and at J to 4 bases, leaving 2 bases not matched to a gene. The CDR3 contains 14 residues. CDR3 sequence (DNA): TGTGCCAGCAGCGTTACAGGGGGGTACAATGAGCAGTTCTTC. Protein: CASSVTGGYNEQFF.

The J gene is TRBJ2-7, the V gene TRBV12-3 or TRBV12-4; 9 nucleotides match TRBD1. Trimming at V came to 6 bases and at J to 5 bases, leaving 5 bases not matched to a gene. The CDR3 contains 13 residues. CDR3: CASSRTGVNEQYF. The DNA of the CDR3 is TGTGCCAGCAGCCGGACAGGGGTGAACGAGCAGTACTTC.

The genes are TRBV5-1 and TRBJ2-1; 8 bases align to TRBD1. The V and J ends lost 4 bases and 7 bases, in that order; junction bases with no gene match: 16. Germline lookup yields CDR1 SGHRS and CDR2 YFSETQ. This CDR3 has 17 amino acids. The CDR3 DNA sequence: TGCGCCAGCAGCCCCTGGACAGGGATCCAACGGGAGAATGAGCAGTTCTTC. It translates to CASSPWTGIQRENEQFF.

The count of this clone is one. The gene calls are TRBV28 and TRBJ1-1; 7 bases line up with TRBD1. V shed 2 bases and J 6 bases; nucleotides not matched to a gene: 6. CDR1 and CDR2 from the germline V gene are MDHEN and SYDVKM. The CDR3 is 14 residues long. Here the CDR3 DNA reads TGTGCCAGCAGTTTACCGCGGACAGGCCCTGAAGCTTTCTTT. This encodes CASSLPRTGPEAFF. Using reference TRBV28 and TRBJ1-1 for the parts outside the CDR3, the full variable domain is DVKVTQSSRYLVKRTGEKVFLECVQDMDHENMFWYRQDPGLGLRLIYFSYDVKMKEKGDIPEGYSVSREKKERFSLILESASTNQTSMYLCASSLPRTGPEAFFGQGTRLTVV.

The J gene is TRBJ1-2, the V gene TRBV3-1 (or the pseudogene TRBV3-2), with 9 bases fitting TRBD1. J gave up 8 bases and V 1 base, and 2 bases lay outside the gene matches. This CDR3 has 13 amino acids. Germline loops: CDR1 LGHDT, CDR2 YNNKEL (reference sequence). CDR3 bases: TGTGCCAGCAGCCAAGCTACAGGGGGCGGCTACACCTTC. It yields the protein CASSQATGGGYTF.

The V call is TRBV5-4, the J call TRBJ1-3; D possibly corresponds to TRBD1 (5 bases). Trimming took 1 base from V and 5 from J, leaving 25 bases between them. Germline assignment: CDR1 SGHNT and CDR2 YYREEE (reference sequence). The CDR3 runs 19 residues. CDR3 residues: CASSLYHRERQKLRNTIYF. The DNA of the CDR3 is TGTGCCAGCAGCTTGTATCATAGGGAAAGACAGAAGCTTAGAAACACCATATATTTT.

The chain links TRBV30 to TRBJ1-1, with D uncertain. The CDR3 covers 12 residues. CDR1 is GTSNPN, CDR2 SVGIG, per germline (reference sequence). The ends were cut back, 4 bases at V and 1 base at J, with 7 bases in the middle. The CDR3 coding sequence is TGTGCCTGGAATTCCGGGAACACTGAAGCTTTCTTT. Encoded protein: CAWNSGNTEAFF.

This clone has just a few counts. The chain has TRBV6-4 and TRBJ1-2, with D possibly matching TRBD1 (6 bases). Looked up from germline, CDR1 is MRHNA and CDR2 is SNTAGT. This CDR3 contains 15 residues. Trimming took 0 bases from V and 2 from J, leaving 10 bases between them. CDR3 sequence (DNA): TGTGCCAGCAGTGACTCTGTAACAGGGAACTATGGCTACACCTTC. This codes for CASSDSVTGNYGYTF.

J is TRBJ2-3 and V is TRBV7-9; D is perhaps TRBD2 (5 bases). Germline assignment: CDR1 SEHNR and CDR2 FQNEAQ (reference sequence). The CDR3 is 16 residues long. V was cut by 5 bases and J by 2 bases, with 17 bases left in between. The CDR3 spells CASSKTTPDSTDTQYF. The CDR3 coding sequence is TGTGCCAGCAGCAAGACTACCCCAGACTCCACAGATACGCAGTATTTT.

The chain uses TRBV5-1 and TRBJ2-1; 7 nucleotides line up with TRBD2. Germline V gives CDR1 SGHRS, CDR2 YFSETQ. The V segment lost 2 bases and the J segment 3 bases; nucleotides outside the gene matches: 5. The CDR3 is made up of 15 amino acids. The CDR3 nucleotides are TGCGCCAGCAGCTTCGGCGGGAGATACTACAATGAGCAGTTCTTC. Protein sequence: CASSFGGRYYNEQFF.